This T cell receptor beta chain was profiled in a study of T cell repertoires in cytomegalovirus infection. Background on the study: An indication of both CMV infection and matching HLA type came from public TCR beta signatures. Notes on the study in general: Ex vivo responses were dominated by HLA-C-restricted CMV-specific TCR beta clonotypes.

TCRdb ran MiXCR on the reads and lists one entry per CDR3 protein. In the table there are about 310,000 distinct CDR3 sequences, roughly 15% of which are singletons. The germline V gene has CDR1 MGHRA and CDR2 YSYEKL. There are 13 residues in the CDR3. V was cut by 3 bases and J by 8 bases, with 10 bases left in between. As regards this clonotype: Its antigen is unknown.

The chain employs TRBV4-1 and TRBJ1-4; tentatively, D is TRBD1 (5 bases). The clonotype was recovered from a human donor in good health (CMV status not recorded). Some clones in this sample may be carry-over from other donors' samples. What was sequenced was PBMCs. CDR3 DNA sequence: TGCGCCAGCAGCCACGGGACGGCCGAAAAACTGTTTTTT. Translated, it gives CASSHGTAEKLFF.